A single sample gave rise to the 13 T cell receptor beta chains below, sequenced in a study of T cells in Graves' hyperthyroidism and ophthalmopathy. Amplification of TCR beta CDR3 regions used RNA as the template. First-round RT-PCR of the TCR CDR3 relied on the HTBI primer set. In TCRdb, the multiplex PCR reads were re-called with MiXCR into one record per CDR3 protein. The table records 350,000 to 500,000 distinct CDR3 sequences, roughly 15% of them present only once. The sample was blood. These receptors originate from a woman aged 18-35 years with Graves' hyperthyroidism.

The gene calls are TRBV12-3 or TRBV12-4 and TRBJ1-4; tentative D call: TRBD1 (6 bases). Trimming shortened V by 5 bases and J by 12 bases, and 22 bases separated the two germline ends. The length of the CDR3 is 15 residues. CDR3 region: CASSPGRGAGEELFF. CDR3 nucleotide sequence: TGTGCCAGCAGTCCAGGGAGGGGGGCAGGGGAAGAACTGTTTTTT.

The chain uses TRBV9 and TRBJ2-7; a possible D gene is TRBD2 (6 bases). Trimming removed 4 bases at V and 5 bases at J, with 22 bases between. Germline CDR1 reads SGDLS; CDR2 reads YYNGEE. This CDR3 region has 16 residues. The CDR3 sequence is CASSPRGTFVLHEQYF. The DNA of the CDR3 is TGTGCCAGCAGCCCCAGAGGGACTTTTGTCCTCCACGAGCAGTACTTC. The full variable domain, completed using reference TRBV9 and TRBJ2-7, is DSGVTQTPKHLITATGQRVTLRCSPRSGDLSVYWYQQSLDQGLQFLIQYYNGEERAKGNILERFSAQQFPDLHSELNLSSLELGDSALYFCASSPRGTFVLHEQYFGPGTRLTVT.

The chain joins TRBV6-1 to TRBJ2-3; a possible D gene is TRBD1 (5 bases). CDR3 length: 15 residues. V was pared by 6 bases and J by 6 bases, with 19 bases between. The germline V gene has CDR1 MNHNS and CDR2 SASEGT. Written as DNA, the CDR3 is TGTGCCAGCAGGGGAAATAGGGGTTTTGGGGATACGCAGTATTTT. It yields the protein CASRGNRGFGDTQYF.

This clonotype was counted many times. V usage is TRBV7-6 and J usage is TRBJ2-7; the D is unclear. Per germline, CDR1 SGHVS and CDR2 FNYEAQ. The CDR3 extends over 13 amino acids. The V end lost 4 bases, the J end lost 0 bases, and 7 bases lay between the germline ends. The CDR3 reads CASSSKYSYEQYF. The CDR3 nucleotides are TGTGCCAGCAGCTCCAAATACTCCTACGAGCAGTACTTC.

The V and J genes are TRBV5-6 and TRBJ2-7, with 11 bases aligning to TRBD1. The end of the DNA aligns better with TRBJ2-1, so the J call may be wrong. This CDR3 comprises 16 residues. Germline CDR1 is SGHDT and CDR2 is YYEEEE. CDR3 sequence reads: CASSTGQGGSSYEQFF. In DNA form, the CDR3 reads TGTGCCAGCAGCACGGGACAGGGGGGTAGCTCCTACGAGCAGTTCTTC.

This clonotype was seen many times. The CDR3 nucleotides read TGCGCCAGCAGCCAAGATCGGTCGAACACTGAAGCTTTCTTT. It encodes CASSQDRSNTEAFF. The rearrangement links TRBV4-3 to TRBJ1-1; D ambiguous. The CDR3 totals 14 residues. Trimming took off 0 bases at V and 1 base at J, with 6 bases between the two ends. Germline V lookup: CDR1 LGHNA, CDR2 YSLEER.

Comment on this clonotype: This could be a read error, since a much larger clone is one nucleotide away. The chain has TRBV6-1 and TRBJ2-1, with D possibly TRBD1 on 5 matching bases. Germline loops: CDR1 MNHNS, CDR2 SASEGT. There are 14 residues in the CDR3. V shed 2 bases and J shed 5 bases, with 10 bases lying between them. The CDR3 sequence is CASSEQGSHNEQFF. For the CDR3, the DNA is TGTGCCAGCAGTGAACAGGGATCCCACAATGAGCAGTTCTTC.

This clonotype was detected a few times. The CDR3 bases are TGTGCCAGCGAGCTTATTGGGACAGCAATAAGCTCTGGAAACACCATATATTTT. Residues: CASELIGTAISSGNTIYF. The V and J genes are TRBV11-2 and TRBJ1-3, with 7 bases identical to TRBD1. The germline gives CDR1 SGHAT, CDR2 FQNNGV. The CDR3 consists of 18 residues. V gave up 8 bases and J gave up 0 bases; unmatched junction bases: 16.

This clonotype was seen repeatedly, ten times or more. V gene TRBV6-1 combines with J gene TRBJ1-2; TRBD1 might be the D (5 bases). V was clipped by 9 bases and J by 0 bases, with 14 bases between them. This CDR3 has 14 amino acids. CDR1 is MNHNS and CDR2 is SASEGT in the germline V gene. DNA for the CDR3: TGTGCCAGTAGCCGGGACGCCCCTAACTATGGCTACACCTTC. This encodes CASSRDAPNYGYTF.

The table lists this clonotype with many counts. The chain is built from TRBV12-3 or TRBV12-4 and TRBJ1-5; 7 nucleotides line up with TRBD1. This CDR3 has 16 amino acids. The V segment lost 5 bases and the J segment 0 bases; nucleotides outside the gene matches: 7. As DNA, the CDR3 is TGTGCCAGCAGTCCTACAGGGGATCTTAGCAATCAGCCCCAGCATTTT. Protein product: CASSPTGDLSNQPQHF.

The V call is TRBV27, the J call TRBJ2-1; a possible D gene is TRBD1 (5 bases). Deletions cut 3 bases from V and 3 bases from J, with 12 bases between. The germline V gene encodes CDR1 MNHEY and CDR2 SMNVEV (reference sequence). The CDR3 spans 15 residues. The CDR3 loop is CASSFSGYLYNEQFF. As DNA, the CDR3 is TGTGCCAGCAGTTTTTCAGGGTACCTCTACAATGAGCAGTTCTTC.

This clonotype was observed many times. The rearrangement uses TRBV18 and TRBJ2-7; D is unresolved. This CDR3 contains 13 residues. Germline values: CDR1 KGHSH, CDR2 LQKENI. Trimming cost V 4 bases and J 6 bases, with 13 bases left between them. Written as DNA, the CDR3 is TGTGCCAGCTCACGGAGTGACACGGGCGAGCAGTACTTC. It translates to CASSRSDTGEQYF.

This clonotype was observed many times. The genes are TRBV7-2 and TRBJ2-7; 10 nucleotides align to TRBD2. The CDR3 runs to 15 residues. The germline V gene encodes CDR1 SGHTA and CDR2 FQGNSA. V lost 5 bases, J lost 3 bases, and 7 bases stayed unmatched. For the CDR3, the DNA is TGTGCCAGCAGCACCTCGGGACTAGCGTACTACGAGCAGTACTTC. Translated, it gives CASSTSGLAYYEQYF.